Each of the 12 T cell receptor beta chains below was sequenced from the same sample in a study of shared clonotypes between healthy human individuals. Clones were sequenced by immunoSEQ multiplex PCR, and TCRdb holds only the in-frame ones, with some missing. The table includes over a million clones, more than 95% detected once. The sequencing sample was made of naive CD4+ T cells sorted from blood. Subset indicated: CD45RA+ positively selected. These receptors came from a man in his thirties or forties in good health.

The rearrangement joins TRBV6-1 to TRBJ2-1, with D possibly TRBD1 on 6 matching bases. CDR1 MNHNS and CDR2 SASEGT come from the germline V gene. This CDR3 region has 13 residues. V was clipped by 6 bases and J by 7 bases, with 13 bases between them. The CDR3 DNA sequence: TGTGCCAGCAGCAGGGGAATGAGTAATGAGCAGTTCTTC. This sequence encodes CASSRGMSNEQFF.

V gene TRBV28 combines with J gene TRBJ2-5; 9 bases map to TRBD2. Germline V gene lookup returns CDR1 MDHEN and CDR2 SYDVKM. The CDR3 loop spans 19 amino acids. The J segment lost 4 bases and the V segment lost 6 bases, leaving 21 bases of the junction unmatched. The chain's CDR3 is CASSHNGAGGPSFGETQYF. DNA for the CDR3: TGTGCCAGCAGCCATAACGGGGCGGGAGGGCCGAGTTTTGGAGAGACCCAGTACTTC.

The chain employs TRBV27 and TRBJ1-5; D remains ambiguous. This CDR3 contains 14 residues. V dropped 2 bases and J dropped 3 bases, with 8 bases sitting between them. Germline CDR1 MNHEY, CDR2 SMNVEV (reference sequence). CDR3 region: CASSLRRVNQPQHF. CDR3 nucleotides: TGTGCCAGCAGTTTAAGGCGGGTCAATCAGCCCCAGCATTTT.

The chain links TRBV29-1 to TRBJ2-1, with D unresolved. Germline CDR1 and CDR2: SQVTM and ANQGSEA. The V end was cut by 7 bases, the J end by 7 bases, with 8 bases between. The CDR3 length is 10 residues. DNA of the CDR3: TGCAGCGCCGACATTAATGAGCAGTTCTTC. Encoded protein: CSADINEQFF.

This chain joins TRBV18 and TRBJ1-2, with D possibly being TRBD1 (5 bases). This CDR3 spans 17 amino acids. Germline assignment: CDR1 KGHSH and CDR2 LQKENI. Trimming removed 6 bases from V and 3 bases from J, with 23 bases in between. CDR3 sequence reads: CASSPSAGTQLYYGYTF. For the CDR3, the DNA is TGTGCCAGCTCTCCTTCTGCCGGGACCCAATTATACTATGGCTACACCTTC.

This clone was counted only a few times. This sequence joins TRBV6-1 and TRBJ1-5; no reliable D call. Trimming shortened V by 3 bases and J by 7 bases, and 4 bases separated the two germline ends. CDR1 and CDR2 from the germline V gene are MNHNS and SASEGT. The CDR3 sequence is 11 residues long. The CDR3 DNA sequence: TGTGCCAGCAGTGATACCCAGCCCCAGCATTTT. This gives the protein CASSDTQPQHF.

This rearrangement joins TRBV5-1 to TRBJ2-3; 12 positions agree with TRBD2. V lost 0 bases to trimming and J lost 0 bases; unmatched junction nucleotides: 5. Germline lookup yields CDR1 SGHRS and CDR2 YFSETQ. The CDR3 is made up of 18 amino acids. CDR3 nucleotides: TGCGCCAGCAGCTTGGAACTAGCGGGAGGAGCTAGCACAGATACGCAGTATTTT. Translating gives CASSLELAGGASTDTQYF.

J is TRBJ2-1 and V is TRBV5-4; 13 positions agree with TRBD2. The germline V gene encodes CDR1 SGHNT and CDR2 YYREEE (reference sequence). There are 16 residues in the CDR3. V trimming: 4 bases; J trimming: 7 bases; junction bases outside the gene matches: 8. The chain's CDR3 is CASSQGLAGVLNEQFF. The DNA of the CDR3 is TGTGCCAGCAGCCAAGGACTAGCGGGAGTTCTTAATGAGCAGTTCTTC.

The genes are TRBV5-1 and TRBJ2-7, with TRBD1 matching 8 bases. Germline V gives CDR1 SGHRS, CDR2 YFSETQ. Trimming removed 4 bases from V and 3 bases from J; junction bases left unmatched: 9. The CDR3 loop spans 15 amino acids. CDR3 sequence (DNA): TGCGCCAGCAGCGTGGGGACAGGACCTTACTACGAGCAGTACTTC. Translation: CASSVGTGPYYEQYF.

The rearrangement links TRBV19 to TRBJ1-2; D gene ambiguous. Looked up from germline, CDR1 is LNHDA and CDR2 is SQIVND (reference sequence). Deletions cut 7 bases from V and 5 bases from J, with 11 bases between. The CDR3 contains 12 residues. This CDR3 is CASKGGDYGYTF. The CDR3 nucleotides are TGTGCCAGTAAAGGAGGCGATTATGGCTACACCTTC.

The rearrangement uses TRBV10-3 and TRBJ1-2; weak D call: TRBD1 (6 bases). Germline V gives CDR1 ENHRY, CDR2 SYGVKD. Trimming took 6 bases from V and 3 from J, leaving 20 bases between them. The CDR3 contains 16 residues. The CDR3 spells CAIREQGRSGDYGYTF. In DNA, the CDR3 is TGTGCCATCAGGGAACAGGGAAGAAGTGGGGACTATGGCTACACCTTC.

The CDR3: CASSDGQSTDTQYF. The DNA of the CDR3 is TGCGCCAGTTCGGACGGACAAAGCACAGATACGCAGTATTTT. The chain is built from TRBV5-1 and TRBJ2-3, with D possibly being TRBD1 (5 bases). This CDR3 has 14 amino acids. V was shortened by 8 bases and J by 0 bases, with 13 bases between the two germline ends. From germline, CDR1 is SGHRS and CDR2 YFSETQ. Full variable domain (missing parts from reference TRBV5-1 and TRBJ2-3): KAGVTQTPRYLIKTRGQQVTLSCSPISGHRSVSWYQQTPGQGLQFLFEYFSETQRNKGNFPGRFSGRQFSNSRSEMNVSTLELGDSALYLCASSDGQSTDTQYFGPGTRLTVL.